This entry lists 17 T cell receptor beta chains sequenced from one sample in a study of CXCR3-negative and CXCR3-positive naive CD8 T cells. In preparing the TRB cDNA libraries, 5' RACE with UMI labels was used. TCRdb reprocessed the 5' RACE reads and stores each CDR3 protein as one record, lacking DNA. The sample holds just over 40,000 distinct CDR3 sequences. Sequenced material: naive CXCR3- CD8+ T cells from blood. Regarding subset: CD45RO-CCR7+CD27+CD95- naive CD8+ T cells lacking CXCR3 (TNR3-). The receptors originated from a human donor in good health. Some clones in this sample may be carry-over from other donors' samples.

The chain recombines TRBV12-3 or TRBV12-4 with TRBJ2-1; the D call from TCRdb, TRBD1, cannot be confirmed without DNA. The CDR3 spans 12 residues. CDR3 amino acids: CASSDPGPAQFF.

The chain joins TRBV4-2 to TRBJ2-5; the TCRdb call, TRBD2, lacks DNA for checking. The CDR3 is made up of 15 amino acids. The germline gives CDR1 LGHNA, CDR2 YNFKEQ. The CDR3 reads CASSRERGGQETQYF.

This chain uses TRBV7-2 with TRBJ2-7; the TCRdb D gene call, TRBD2, has no DNA to confirm it. CDR1 is SGHTA, CDR2 FQGNSA, per germline. The CDR3 consists of 14 residues. The CDR3 loop is CASSLEREVDEQYF.

V gene TRBV29-1 combines with J gene TRBJ1-1; TCRdb proposes TRBD1, but this gene call is untestable without DNA. CDR1 SQVTM and CDR2 ANQGSEA come from the germline V gene. The CDR3 sequence is 18 residues long. This CDR3 reads CSVKGYTNVDSTEREAFF.

The chain recombines TRBV20-1 with TRBJ2-3; the D call of TRBD2 rests on TCRdb alone, since no DNA is present to check it. The CDR3 has 14 amino acids. Germline-derived CDR1 and CDR2 are DFQATT and SNEGSKA (reference sequence). The CDR3 loop reads CSAKVAVSTDTQYF.

The V call is TRBV20-1, the J call TRBJ2-7; checking the TCRdb D call of TRBD2 is not possible without DNA. Germline V gene data show CDR1 as DFQATT and CDR2 as SNEGSKA (reference sequence). This CDR3 has 15 amino acids. The CDR3 sequence: CSARDIEGTYYEQYF.

J is TRBJ2-4 and V is TRBV20-1; the D call of TRBD1 rests on TCRdb alone, since no DNA is present to check it. The CDR3 totals 15 residues. Germline CDR1 and CDR2: DFQATT and SNEGSKA (reference sequence). The CDR3 sequence: CSARVDRSTKNIQYF.

The CDR3 sequence is CSAREFGRLAGHYNEQFF. The chain combines TRBV20-1 with TRBJ2-1; as DNA is missing, the TRBD2 call by TCRdb cannot be tested. Germline loops: CDR1 DFQATT, CDR2 SNEGSKA (reference sequence). There are 18 residues in the CDR3.

The chain has TRBV4-3 and TRBJ2-1; the D call of TRBD1 rests on TCRdb alone, since no DNA is present to check it. The CDR3 is 17 residues long. Germline-derived CDR1 and CDR2 are LGHNA and YSLEER. The CDR3: CASSRDPRDGSYNEQFF.

The rearrangement uses TRBV29-1 and TRBJ2-2; TCRdb calls TRBD1, which cannot be checked without DNA. The CDR3 is 12 residues long. Germline V lookup: CDR1 SQVTM, CDR2 ANQGSEA. The CDR3 sequence: CSGYRGPGELFF.

V is TRBV7-2 and J is TRBJ2-7; TCRdb outputs TRBD1, but without DNA this stays unchecked. This CDR3 has 14 amino acids. Germline CDR1 and CDR2: SGHTA and FQGNSA. CDR3 amino acids: CASSERDGSYEQYF.

This chain uses TRBV29-1 with TRBJ2-2. The CDR3 is made up of 16 amino acids. Germline lookup yields CDR1 SQVTM and CDR2 ANQGSEA. CDR3 region: CSAKGGSDLGTGELFF.

The chain uses TRBV20-1 and TRBJ2-1. Germline assignment: CDR1 DFQATT and CDR2 SNEGSKA (reference sequence). CDR3 length: 13 amino acids. The CDR3 sequence: CSARILTYNEQFF.

The chain employs TRBV7-8 and TRBJ2-2. CDR1 and CDR2 from the germline V gene are SGHVS and FQNEAQ. The CDR3 spans 16 residues. CDR3 amino acids: CASTTAADGNTGELFF.

V gene TRBV28 combines with J gene TRBJ2-3; the D call from TCRdb, TRBD1, cannot be confirmed without DNA. This CDR3 comprises 20 residues. Looked up from germline, CDR1 is MDHEN and CDR2 is SYDVKM. CDR3 sequence: CASSLRVLRPGEQNTDTQYF.

The J gene is TRBJ2-1, the V gene TRBV29-1; TCRdb proposes TRBD2, but this gene call is untestable without DNA. The length of the CDR3 is 16 residues. CDR1 is SQVTM, CDR2 ANQGSEA, per germline. This CDR3 reads CSVEDGRGGYVNEQFF.

The chain uses TRBV14 and TRBJ2-7; TCRdb reports TRBD2, a call that lacks DNA to check it against. CDR3 length equals 16 residues. Germline V gene lookup returns CDR1 SGHDN and CDR2 FVKESK. The CDR3 loop reads CASSQGLAGGTYEQYF.